These T cell receptor beta chains were read from a single sample in a study of blood T cell repertoires in COVID-19. Using immunoSEQ multiplex PCR, the repertoire was profiled, and TCRdb retains in-frame clones only, with some absent. This table holds 150,000 or so clones, around 73% found once. The sample consisted of peripheral blood. The origin of the receptors is a woman aged 45-60 years with active or convalescent COVID-19. CDR3s include the opening cysteine and the closing phenylalanine or tryptophan. A D gene is named only where the DNA matches it firmly. Clone size is shown for a subset of rows, as once, few, many or a class of expanded clone.

size | D | J | V | CDR3 | DNA
. | . | TRBJ1-2 | TRBV28 | CASSFLSGYTF | TGTGCCAGCAGTTTTCTCTCTGGCTACACCTTC
many | TRBD1 | TRBJ2-7 | TRBV2 | CASNGQVYEQYF | TGTGCCAGTAACGGACAGGTCTACGAGCAGTACTTC
. | TRBD1 | TRBJ2-3 | TRBV6-6 | CASSSPRQGTDTQYF | TGTGCCAGCAGTTCTCCTCGACAGGGTACAGATACGCAGTATTTT
. | . | TRBJ2-1 | TRBV27 | CASSSWSLPGEQFF | TGTGCCAGCAGTTCCTGGTCCCTCCCGGGGGAGCAGTTCTTC
. | . | TRBJ2-2 | TRBV27 | CASSLGRTGELFF | TGTGCCAGCAGTTTAGGGCGCACCGGGGAGCTGTTTTTT
once | TRBD2 | TRBJ2-3 | TRBV4-2 | CASSQVAGGLGGTDTQYF | TGTGCCAGCAGCCAAGTAGCGGGGGGCTTGGGGGGCACAGATACGCAGTATTTT
. | TRBD2 | TRBJ2-3 | TRBV5-1 | CASSLGTSGGLKADTQYF | TGCGCCAGCAGCTTGGGGACTAGCGGGGGACTAAAGGCGGATACGCAGTATTTT
. | . | TRBJ2-3 | TRBV6-1 | CASSVYPNRRTDTQYF | TGTGCCAGCAGTGTGTACCCCAACCGGAGGACAGATACGCAGTATTTT
. | TRBD2 | TRBJ2-7 | TRBV3-1/TRBV3-2 | CASSRAGYEQYF | TGTGCCAGCAGCCGAGCGGGGTACGAGCAGTACTTC
few | . | TRBJ1-2 | TRBV2 | CASVGDTNYGYTF | TGTGCCAGTGTGGGGGACACCAACTATGGCTACACCTTC
once | . | TRBJ2-7 | TRBV28 | CASRTLDFRQYF | TGTGCCAGCAGGACACTGGACTTTCGGCAGTACTTC
once | . | TRBJ1-4 | TRBV29-1 | CGATGRNEKLFF | TGCGGAGCGACAGGCCGTAATGAAAAACTGTTTTTT
. | . | TRBJ2-3 | TRBV11-2 | CASSLNFRDTQYF | TGTGCCAGCAGCTTAAACTTTCGGGATACGCAGTATTTT
few | . | TRBJ2-1 | TRBV5-8 | CASSLGLAYNEQFF | TGTGCCAGCAGCTTGGGACTAGCCTACAATGAGCAGTTCTTC
. | . | TRBJ1-1 | TRBV5-1 | CASSLNSREAFF | TGCGCCAGCAGCTTGAATAGTCGCGAAGCTTTCTTT
few | . | TRBJ1-2 | TRBV24-1 | CATRRAGGYTF | TGTGCCACCCGTAGGGCAGGGGGCTACACCTTC
. | . | TRBJ1-1 | TRBV20-1 | CSASWARGYTEAFF | TGCAGTGCTAGTTGGGCCAGGGGATACACTGAAGCTTTCTTT
. | . | TRBJ2-1 | TRBV18 | CASSGGNEQFF | TGTGCCAGCTCGGGGGGCAATGAGCAGTTCTTC